Shown below are 9 T cell receptor beta chains from a single sample sequenced in a study of T cell repertoires in cytomegalovirus infection. TCRdb re-derived calls from the reads in MiXCR, one entry per CDR3 protein. Of 200,000 to 250,000 distinct CDR3 sequences listed, 35% to 45% are singletons. Antigens for these TCRs are unknown. Material: CD8+ T cells from cultured PBMCs, obtained from culture after CMV antigen stimulation. The source is a human donor in good health (CMV status not recorded). Some clones in this sample may be carry-over from other donors' samples.

In its sample, this clonotype was seen a few times. The rearrangement uses TRBV7-8 and TRBJ1-1; possibly TRBD1 for D (5 bases). CDR1 is SGHVS, CDR2 FQNEAQ, per germline. V lost 6 bases and J 6 bases, leaving 23 bases between the germline ends. This CDR3 region has 16 residues. The CDR3, as DNA: TGTGCCAGCAGTTACTCCCGGGGCAGAGGGGCGGCTGAAGCTTTCTTT. Translating it yields CASSYSRGRGAAEAFF.

This clonotype has a count of ten or more. The limits of the CDR3 on the DNA are not certain, so only TCRdb's listed CDR3 is given. The V call is TRBV28, the J call TRBJ1-2; TRBD1, as called in the table, went unchecked against the DNA. Germline V lookup: CDR1 MDHEN, CDR2 SYDVKM. Ends included, the CDR3 has 16 residues. Here the CDR3 reads CAIKTTVAGTTYGYTF.

The chain's CDR3 is CASSLLAEGETQYF. The DNA for the CDR3 is TGTGCCAGCAGTTTACTAGCGGAGGGGGAGACCCAGTACTTC. The chain recombines TRBV27 with TRBJ2-5, with 7 positions matching TRBD2. V lost 2 bases, J lost 5 bases, and 5 bases stayed unmatched. From germline, CDR1 is MNHEY and CDR2 SMNVEV (reference sequence). The CDR3 has 14 amino acids.

CDR3 bases: TGTGCCAGCAGCCTCCTCCTCGCGGGCAGGGGGCTGGAAGAGACCCAGTACTTC. Translating gives CASSLLLAGRGLEETQYF. J is TRBJ2-5 and V is TRBV7-9; TRBD1 agrees at 8 bases. CDR1 is SEHNR, CDR2 FQNEAQ, per germline (reference sequence). The CDR3 has 18 amino acids. After removal of 5 bases from V and 3 bases from J, the junction contained 17 bases not matched to a gene.

The genes are TRBV7-9 and TRBJ2-7; 14 positions match TRBD2. CDR1 and CDR2 (germline): SEHNR, FQNEAQ (reference sequence). This CDR3 is 18 amino acids long. The V gene end was trimmed by 1 base and the J gene end by 0 bases; junction bases not matched to a gene: 5. The CDR3, as DNA: TGTGCCAGCAGCTTAGGAGGACTAGCGGGAGGCCGCTCCTACGAGCAGTACTTC. Translated: CASSLGGLAGGRSYEQYF.

Of note for this clonotype: The CDR3 does not close with the conserved phenylalanine or tryptophan, likely indicating a read error. This rearrangement joins TRBV4-1 to TRBJ2-3; 9 bases match TRBD2. Germline assignment: CDR1 MGHRA and CDR2 YSYEKL. CDR3 size: 15 residues. With 4 bases clipped from V and 0 bases from J, the junction kept 2 bases outside the gene matches. This CDR3 reads CASSRAGGSTDTQYY. CDR3 DNA: TGCGCCAGCAGCCGAGCGGGGGGTAGCACAGATACGCAGTATTAT.

The genes are TRBV4-1 and TRBJ2-2; TRBD2 might be the D (5 bases). V was trimmed by 0 bases and J by 7 bases, leaving 12 bases between them. Germline V CDR1 and CDR2: MGHRA, YSYEKL. CDR3 size: 15 residues. The CDR3 sequence: CASSQELRAVGELFF. CDR3 DNA sequence: TGCGCCAGCAGCCAAGAGTTGAGGGCTGTCGGGGAGCTGTTTTTT.

This chain joins TRBV27 and TRBJ2-7; D is unclear. The germline V gene has CDR1 MNHEY and CDR2 SMNVEV (reference sequence). V lost 2 bases and J 0 bases, leaving 11 bases between the germline ends. The CDR3 has 15 residues. CDR3 bases: TGTGCCAGCAGTTTAAGTGTTACGAGCTCCTACGAGCAGTACTTC. It encodes CASSLSVTSSYEQYF.

The chain has TRBV7-9 and TRBJ1-2; 7 bases are shared with TRBD1. Trimming at V came to 4 bases and at J to 3 bases, leaving 8 bases not matched to a gene. Germline values: CDR1 SEHNR, CDR2 FQNEAQ (reference sequence). This CDR3 comprises 15 residues. The CDR3 region has the DNA TGTGCCAGCAGCTCCGGACAGGCCTCCGACTATGGCTACACCTTC. Its protein product is CASSSGQASDYGYTF.